Listed here are 4 T cell receptor beta chains from one sample, sequenced in a study of T-cell memory formation after mild COVID-19 (dated by TCRdb to the early 2020s). Library prep was done by 5' RACE. Sequencing was performed on an Illumina NovaSeq 6000. TCRdb passed the public sequencing reads through fastp at Q25 and MiXCR, retaining productive beta sequences. Merged by CDR3 protein, the rows form single entries marked with the most common genes and DNA. The sample table holds approximately 170,000 distinct CDR3 sequences, of which under 15% were seen once. The ten largest account for about 3.3% of the sample. What was sequenced was PBMCs or a T cell subset sorted from them (not recorded which). The receptors stem from a man between 18 and 35 years old who had mild COVID-19 (a few samples of this study predate the infection). The sample titles of this study are shuffled in the database, so cell type and time point are left out; the donor was told from shared clones.

This clonotype was picked up a small number of times. The rearrangement uses TRBV28 and TRBJ1-2, with 10 bases that match TRBD1. With 6 bases clipped from V and 4 bases from J, the junction kept 5 bases outside the gene matches. Germline V gives CDR1 MDHEN, CDR2 SYDVKM. The CDR3 is 14 amino acids. The CDR3 nucleotides are TGTGCCAGCAGAGAGGGACAGGGGATCTATGGCTACACCTTC. Its translation: CASREGQGIYGYTF.

This clonotype has more than one count but fewer than ten. J is TRBJ1-4 and V is TRBV7-9; D call uncertain. Germline CDR1 and CDR2: SEHNR and FQNEAQ (reference sequence). V lost 3 bases to trimming and J lost 5 bases, with 13 bases between them. The CDR3 consists of 15 residues. Here the CDR3 DNA reads TGTGCCAGCAGCTTTTCGGGAGTTGGGAATGAAAAACTGTTTTTT. It encodes CASSFSGVGNEKLFF.

In this sample, this clonotype turned up a few times. This chain uses TRBV20-1 with TRBJ1-5; 8 bases match TRBD1. The germline gives CDR1 DFQATT, CDR2 SNEGSKA (reference sequence). CDR3 size: 16 residues. Trimming at V came to 3 bases and at J to 2 bases, leaving 9 bases not matched to a gene. For the CDR3, the DNA is TGCAGTGCTAGTACCCCAGGGGGCGGGGGCAATCAGCCCCAGCATTTT. It is translated as CSASTPGGGGNQPQHF.

The chain combines TRBV5-1 with TRBJ1-1; D perhaps matches TRBD1 (6 bases). The CDR3 runs 16 residues. With 4 bases removed from V and 4 bases from J, the gap between germline ends came to 20 bases. CDR1 SGHRS and CDR2 YFSETQ come from the germline V gene. This CDR3 reads CASSPGSQGSATEAFF. The CDR3 DNA follows: TGCGCCAGCAGCCCTGGGAGTCAGGGGTCGGCCACTGAAGCTTTCTTT. Together with reference TRBV5-1 and TRBJ1-1, the CDR3 gives the full variable domain: KAGVTQTPRYLIKTRGQQVTLSCSPISGHRSVSWYQQTPGQGLQFLFEYFSETQRNKGNFPGRFSGRQFSNSRSEMNVSTLELGDSALYLCASSPGSQGSATEAFFGQGTRLTVV.